Given below is one T cell receptor (beta chain) in context. Clinical history reported by participants formed the basis on which cohorts were assigned. Here immunoSEQ multiplex PCR was the method, and the copy in TCRdb shows in-frame clones only, minus some. The sample holds a few hundred thousand clones, about 88% seen once. This sample is drawn from a study of blood T cell repertoires in COVID-19. V dropped 3 bases and J dropped 2; count of bases not matched to a gene: 4. CDR3 size: 15 residues. Germline CDR1 and CDR2: MDHEN and SYDVKM. The receptor's source is a woman aged 50 to 60 who had recovered from COVID-19. Sample: PBMCs or T cells enriched from blood (not recorded which). The chain recombines TRBV28 with TRBJ1-5; 7 bases are a match to TRBD1. CDR3 DNA sequence: TGTGCCAGCAGTTTGGGGACAGTTGGCAATCAGCCCCAGCATTTT. It yields the protein CASSLGTVGNQPQHF.